One sample yielded the 12 T cell receptor beta chains listed below, sequenced in a study of shared clonotypes between healthy human individuals. TCRdb's table, derived via immunoSEQ multiplex PCR, lists solely in-frame clones and lacks some. The sample lists approximately 1.5 million clones; approximately 98% were seen once. The sequencing input was naive CD4+ T cells sorted from blood. Subset reported: CD45RA+ positively selected. These receptors all come from a man younger than 40 in good health.

The chain couples TRBV19 to TRBJ2-3, with D tentatively TRBD2 (6 bases). V was trimmed by 5 bases and J by 5 bases, leaving 11 bases between them. Germline CDR1 is LNHDA and CDR2 is SQIVND (reference sequence). The CDR3 loop spans 13 amino acids. CDR3 region: CASSYGGVDTQYF. The DNA for the CDR3 is TGTGCCAGTAGTTACGGGGGAGTAGATACGCAGTATTTT.

The gene calls are TRBV29-1 and TRBJ2-7; tentatively, D is TRBD1 or TRBD2 (6 bases each). Trimming stripped 4 bases from V and 3 bases from J, with 19 bases between. The CDR3 has 15 residues. The germline gives CDR1 SQVTM, CDR2 ANQGSEA. Here the CDR3 reads CSVAGDPDRYYEQYF. The DNA for the CDR3 is TGCAGCGTTGCGGGGGACCCGGACAGATACTACGAGCAGTACTTC.

The CDR3 sequence: CASSRDRRKNIQYF. As DNA, the CDR3 is TGTGCCAGCAGTCGGGATAGGAGGAAAAACATTCAGTACTTC. The chain couples TRBV28 to TRBJ2-4; possible D gene TRBD2, 5 bases. V lost 5 bases, J lost 4 bases, and 12 bases lay in between. Germline-derived CDR1 and CDR2 are MDHEN and SYDVKM. The CDR3 spans 14 residues.

The chain employs TRBV6-5 and TRBJ2-1; D call uncertain. V lost 6 bases and J 3 bases, leaving 9 bases between the germline ends. The CDR3 spans 13 residues. Germline V gives CDR1 MNHEY, CDR2 SVGAGI. In DNA, the CDR3 is TGTGCCAGCAGCCGAGGTTACTACAATGAGCAGTTCTTC. Protein: CASSRGYYNEQFF.

The CDR3 protein is CASSWTEGGLAGYSYNEQFF. The CDR3 nucleotides read TGCGCCAGCAGCTGGACCGAGGGGGGCCTAGCGGGCTACTCCTACAATGAGCAGTTCTTC. The chain employs TRBV5-1 and TRBJ2-1, with TRBD2 matching 8 bases. This CDR3 has 20 residues. V lost 3 bases to trimming and J lost 0 bases; unmatched junction nucleotides: 17. CDR1 and CDR2 (germline): SGHRS, YFSETQ.

The rearrangement uses TRBV11-2 and TRBJ2-1, with 8 nucleotides matching TRBD1. The V and J ends lost 1 base and 10 bases, in that order; junction bases with no gene match: 6. The CDR3 consists of 14 residues. Germline CDR1 reads SGHAT; CDR2 reads FQNNGV. The CDR3 region has the DNA TGTGCCAGCAGCTTAGCGATTCGGGACAGGGAGCAGTTCTTC. Protein product: CASSLAIRDREQFF.

The chain carries TRBV27 and TRBJ2-5, with 8 bases aligning to TRBD2. CDR1 is MNHEY and CDR2 is SMNVEV in the germline V gene (reference sequence). J lost 3 bases, V lost 6 bases, and 9 bases had no gene match. This CDR3 contains 15 residues. The CDR3 DNA reads TGTGCCAGCAGAGGAGCGGGAGCCCCGAAAGAGACCCAGTACTTC. It encodes CASRGAGAPKETQYF.

The genes are TRBV5-6 and TRBJ2-7; 7 nucleotides align to TRBD2. The CDR3 consists of 17 residues. With V trimmed by 5 bases and J by 4 bases, 18 bases remained unmatched. CDR1 and CDR2 from the germline V gene are SGHDT and YYEEEE. The CDR3 reads CASRYRASGAPMYEQYF. The CDR3, as DNA: TGTGCCAGCAGATATCGGGCTAGCGGAGCTCCAATGTACGAGCAGTACTTC. The full variable domain, in which reference TRBV5-6 and TRBJ2-7 provide the parts outside the CDR3, is DAGVTQSPTHLIKTRGQQVTLRCSPKSGHDTVSWYQQALGQGPQFIFQYYEEEERQRGNFPDRFSGHQFPNYSSELNVNALLLGDSALYLCASRYRASGAPMYEQYFGPGTRLTVT.

The chain has TRBV7-9 and TRBJ2-7; 9 bases agree with TRBD2. J lost 5 bases, V lost 1 base, and 3 bases had no gene match. This CDR3 has 14 residues. Germline-derived CDR1 and CDR2 are SEHNR and FQNEAQ (reference sequence). CDR3 region: CASSLDSSGDEQYF. The DNA of the CDR3 is TGTGCCAGCAGCTTAGACTCTAGCGGGGACGAGCAGTACTTC.

V usage is TRBV7-2 and J usage is TRBJ2-3; D is unclear. The germline V gene has CDR1 SGHTA and CDR2 FQGNSA. This CDR3 comprises 12 residues. Trimming removed 7 bases at V and 7 bases at J, with 12 bases between. The CDR3 region has the DNA TGTGCCAGCACCCAAAGGAGAAATACGCAGTATTTT. It encodes CASTQRRNTQYF.

The chain links TRBV7-9 to TRBJ1-1; tentatively, D is TRBD1 (6 bases). Trimming stripped 3 bases from V and 6 bases from J, with 8 bases between. Germline V gene sequence: CDR1 SEHNR, CDR2 FQNEAQ (reference sequence). The CDR3 extends over 12 amino acids. The CDR3 loop reads CASSFRQAEAFF. CDR3 bases: TGTGCCAGCAGCTTCCGACAGGCTGAAGCTTTCTTT.

This clone was detected only once. The rearrangement uses TRBV2 and TRBJ2-5; D perhaps matches TRBD2 (5 bases). This CDR3 contains 13 residues. V gave up 6 bases and J gave up 4 bases, with 12 bases separating them. The germline V gene has CDR1 SNHLY and CDR2 FYNNEI. The CDR3 region has the DNA TGTGCCAGCAGATCTAGCAAAGTAGAGACCCAGTACTTC. The encoded protein is CASRSSKVETQYF.